This T cell receptor beta chain was identified in a study of T cells after yellow fever vaccination. Study-level information: Fractions of low cell number were prepared using SMART-Seq v4 Ultra Low Input.

Via MiXCR, TCRdb re-called the 5' RACE reads, giving one row per CDR3 protein. In the table there are some 390,000 distinct CDR3 sequences, around 19% of which are singletons. General study findings and limits: A large majority of primary-vaccination clones showed up again after the booster (96% CD4, around 85% CD8).

The CDR3 loop spans 12 amino acids. The V gene lost 7 bases and the J gene lost 1 base, with 10 bases spanning the gap. CDR1 SQVTM and CDR2 ANQGSEA come from the germline V gene. This clonotype was detected many times. What it binds is unknown. The V gene is TRBV29-1, the J gene TRBJ1-1, with a tentative D call TRBD1 (5 bases). The specimen was PBMCs, collected before the yellow fever booster vaccination. The receptor was derived from a man aged 18-30 years who received the YFV17D yellow fever vaccine. In nucleotides, the CDR3 is TGCAGCGGAGGGGCAGGGAACACTGAAGCTTTCTTT. Protein product: CSGGAGNTEAFF.